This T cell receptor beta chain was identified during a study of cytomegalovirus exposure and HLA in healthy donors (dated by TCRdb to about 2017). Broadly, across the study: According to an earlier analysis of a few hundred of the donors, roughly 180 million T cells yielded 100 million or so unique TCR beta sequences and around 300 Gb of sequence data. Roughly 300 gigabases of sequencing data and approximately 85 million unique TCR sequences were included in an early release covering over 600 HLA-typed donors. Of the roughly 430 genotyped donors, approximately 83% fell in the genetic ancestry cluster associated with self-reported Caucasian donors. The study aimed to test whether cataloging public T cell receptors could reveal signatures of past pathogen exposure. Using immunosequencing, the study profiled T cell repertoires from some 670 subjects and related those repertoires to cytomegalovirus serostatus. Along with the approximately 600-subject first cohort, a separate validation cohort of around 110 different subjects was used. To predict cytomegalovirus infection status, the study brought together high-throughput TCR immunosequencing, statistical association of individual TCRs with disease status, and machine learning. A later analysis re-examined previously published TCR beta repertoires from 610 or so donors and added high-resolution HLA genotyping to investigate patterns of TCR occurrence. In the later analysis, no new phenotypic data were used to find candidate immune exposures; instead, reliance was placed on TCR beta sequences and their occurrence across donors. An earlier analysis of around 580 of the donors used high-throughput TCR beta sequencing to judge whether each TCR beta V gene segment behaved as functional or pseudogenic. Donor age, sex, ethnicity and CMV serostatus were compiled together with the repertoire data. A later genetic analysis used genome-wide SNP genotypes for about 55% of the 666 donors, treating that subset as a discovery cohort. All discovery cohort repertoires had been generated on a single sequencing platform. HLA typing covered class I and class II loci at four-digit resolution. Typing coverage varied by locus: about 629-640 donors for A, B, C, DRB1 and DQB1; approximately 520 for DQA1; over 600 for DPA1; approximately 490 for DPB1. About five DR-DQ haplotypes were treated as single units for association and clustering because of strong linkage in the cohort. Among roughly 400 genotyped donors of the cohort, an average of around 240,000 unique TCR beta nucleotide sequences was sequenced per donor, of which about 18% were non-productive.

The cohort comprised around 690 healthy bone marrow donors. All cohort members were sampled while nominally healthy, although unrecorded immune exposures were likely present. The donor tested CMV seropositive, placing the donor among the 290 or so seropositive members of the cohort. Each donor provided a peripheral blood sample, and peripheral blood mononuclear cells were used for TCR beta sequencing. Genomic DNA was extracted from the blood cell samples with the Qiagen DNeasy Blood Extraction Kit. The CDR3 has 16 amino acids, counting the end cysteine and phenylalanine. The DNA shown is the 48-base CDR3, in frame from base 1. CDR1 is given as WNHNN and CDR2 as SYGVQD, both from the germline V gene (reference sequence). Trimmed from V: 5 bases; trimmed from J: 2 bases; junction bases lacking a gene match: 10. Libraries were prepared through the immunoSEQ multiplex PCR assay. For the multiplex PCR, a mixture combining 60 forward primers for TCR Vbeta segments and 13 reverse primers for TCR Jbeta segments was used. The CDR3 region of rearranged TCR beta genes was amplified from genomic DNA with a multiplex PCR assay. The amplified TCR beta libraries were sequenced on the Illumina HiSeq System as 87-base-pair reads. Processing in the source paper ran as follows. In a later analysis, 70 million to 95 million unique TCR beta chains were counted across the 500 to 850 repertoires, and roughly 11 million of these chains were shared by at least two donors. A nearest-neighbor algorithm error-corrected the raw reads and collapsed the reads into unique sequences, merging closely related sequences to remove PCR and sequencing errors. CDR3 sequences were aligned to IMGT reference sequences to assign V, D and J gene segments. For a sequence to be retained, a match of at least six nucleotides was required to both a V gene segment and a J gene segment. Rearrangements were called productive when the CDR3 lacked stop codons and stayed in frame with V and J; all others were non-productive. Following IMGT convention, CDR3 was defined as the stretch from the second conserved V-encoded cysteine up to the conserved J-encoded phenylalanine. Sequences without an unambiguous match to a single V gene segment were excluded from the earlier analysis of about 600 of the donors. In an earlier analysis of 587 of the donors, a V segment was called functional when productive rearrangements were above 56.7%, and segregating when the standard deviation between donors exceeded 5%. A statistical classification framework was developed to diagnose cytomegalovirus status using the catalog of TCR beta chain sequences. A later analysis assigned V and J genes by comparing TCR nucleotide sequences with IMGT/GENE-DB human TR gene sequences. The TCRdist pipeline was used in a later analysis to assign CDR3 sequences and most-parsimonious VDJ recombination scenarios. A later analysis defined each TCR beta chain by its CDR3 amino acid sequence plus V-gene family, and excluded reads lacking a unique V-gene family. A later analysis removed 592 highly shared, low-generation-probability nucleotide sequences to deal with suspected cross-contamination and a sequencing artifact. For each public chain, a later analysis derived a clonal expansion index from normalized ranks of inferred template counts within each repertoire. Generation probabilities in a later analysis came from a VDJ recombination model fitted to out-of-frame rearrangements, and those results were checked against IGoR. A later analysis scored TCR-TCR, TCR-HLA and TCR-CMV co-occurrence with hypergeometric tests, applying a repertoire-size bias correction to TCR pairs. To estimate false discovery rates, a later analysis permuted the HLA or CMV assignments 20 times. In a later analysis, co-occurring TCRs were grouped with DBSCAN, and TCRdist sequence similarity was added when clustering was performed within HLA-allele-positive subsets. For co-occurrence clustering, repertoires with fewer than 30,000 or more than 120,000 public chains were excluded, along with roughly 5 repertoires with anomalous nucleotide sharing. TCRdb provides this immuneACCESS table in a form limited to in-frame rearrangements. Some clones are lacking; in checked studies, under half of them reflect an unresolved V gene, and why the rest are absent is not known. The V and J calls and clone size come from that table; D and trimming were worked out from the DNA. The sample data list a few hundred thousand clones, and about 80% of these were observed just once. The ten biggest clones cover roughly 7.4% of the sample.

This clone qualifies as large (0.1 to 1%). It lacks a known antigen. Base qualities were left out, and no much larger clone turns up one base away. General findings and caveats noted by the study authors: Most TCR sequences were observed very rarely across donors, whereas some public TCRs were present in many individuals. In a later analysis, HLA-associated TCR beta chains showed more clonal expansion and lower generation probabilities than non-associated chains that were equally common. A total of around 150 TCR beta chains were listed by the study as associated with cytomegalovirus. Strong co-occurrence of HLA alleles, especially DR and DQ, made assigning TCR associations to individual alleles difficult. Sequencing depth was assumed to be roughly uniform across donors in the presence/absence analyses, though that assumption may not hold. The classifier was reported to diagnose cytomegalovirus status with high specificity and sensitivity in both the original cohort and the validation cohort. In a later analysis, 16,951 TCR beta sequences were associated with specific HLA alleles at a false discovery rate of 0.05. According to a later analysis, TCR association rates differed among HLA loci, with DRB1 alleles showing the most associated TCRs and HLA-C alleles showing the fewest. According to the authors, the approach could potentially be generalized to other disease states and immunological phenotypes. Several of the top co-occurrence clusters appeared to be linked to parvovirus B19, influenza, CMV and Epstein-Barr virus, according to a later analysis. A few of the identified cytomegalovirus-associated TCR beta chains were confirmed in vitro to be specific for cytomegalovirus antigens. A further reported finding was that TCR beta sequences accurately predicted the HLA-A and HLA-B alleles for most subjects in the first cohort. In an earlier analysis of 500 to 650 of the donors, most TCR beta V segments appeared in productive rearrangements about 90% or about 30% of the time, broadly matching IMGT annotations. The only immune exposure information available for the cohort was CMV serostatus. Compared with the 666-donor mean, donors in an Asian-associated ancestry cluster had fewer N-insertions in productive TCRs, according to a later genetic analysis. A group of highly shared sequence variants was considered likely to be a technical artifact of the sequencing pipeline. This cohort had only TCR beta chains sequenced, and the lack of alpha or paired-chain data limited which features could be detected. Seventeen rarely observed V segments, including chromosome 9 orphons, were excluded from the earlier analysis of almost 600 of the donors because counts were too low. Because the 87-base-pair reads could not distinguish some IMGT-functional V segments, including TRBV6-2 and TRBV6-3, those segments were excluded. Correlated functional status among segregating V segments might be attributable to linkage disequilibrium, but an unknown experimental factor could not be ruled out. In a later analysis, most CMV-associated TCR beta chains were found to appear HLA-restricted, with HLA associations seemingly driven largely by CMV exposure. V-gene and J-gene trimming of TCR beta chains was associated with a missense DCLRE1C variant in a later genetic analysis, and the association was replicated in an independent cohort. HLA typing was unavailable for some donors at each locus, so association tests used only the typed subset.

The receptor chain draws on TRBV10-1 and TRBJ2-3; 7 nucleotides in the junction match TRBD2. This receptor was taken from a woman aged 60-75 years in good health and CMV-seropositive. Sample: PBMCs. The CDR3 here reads CASSQLSSGNTDTQYF. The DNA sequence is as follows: TGCGCCAGCAGTCAGCTTTCTAGCGGAAACACAGATACGCAGTATTTT.